In its sample, the clone carrying this T cell receptor (beta chain) was seen once. Its antigen is currently unknown. Clones were read by immunoSEQ multiplex PCR, and TCRdb kept only the in-frame ones, dropping some. Altogether 90,000 to 100,000 clones are present, 80% to 90% being singletons, with the ten largest covering about 0.82%. The sample belongs to a study of OX40 agonist ivuxolimab in advanced cancers. Study context: Across the patients, intravenous ivuxolimab was delivered every 2 weeks at 0.01 to 10 mg/kg. Partial responses were recorded for three patients, including one with hepatocellular carcinoma and two with cutaneous melanoma. Study conclusions and caveats: The authors did not determine the antigen specificity of the expanded peripheral T cells. On average, CD8+ T cells had more expanded clones than CD4+.

The germline V gene has CDR1 SGDLS and CDR2 YYNGEE. V lost 3 bases to trimming and J lost 8 bases, with 14 bases between them. This CDR3 spans 13 amino acids. This TCR derives from an adult with an advanced solid tumor such as melanoma, head and neck, liver or kidney cancer. V gene TRBV9 combines with J gene TRBJ1-2; a possible D gene is TRBD1 (6 bases). Sequenced material: CD4+ or CD8+ T cells sorted from blood, taken in a trial of the OX40 agonist ivuxolimab. The chain's CDR3 is CASSDAQGTGYTF. The CDR3 DNA follows: TGTGCCAGCAGCGATGCTCAGGGGACAGGCTACACCTTC.